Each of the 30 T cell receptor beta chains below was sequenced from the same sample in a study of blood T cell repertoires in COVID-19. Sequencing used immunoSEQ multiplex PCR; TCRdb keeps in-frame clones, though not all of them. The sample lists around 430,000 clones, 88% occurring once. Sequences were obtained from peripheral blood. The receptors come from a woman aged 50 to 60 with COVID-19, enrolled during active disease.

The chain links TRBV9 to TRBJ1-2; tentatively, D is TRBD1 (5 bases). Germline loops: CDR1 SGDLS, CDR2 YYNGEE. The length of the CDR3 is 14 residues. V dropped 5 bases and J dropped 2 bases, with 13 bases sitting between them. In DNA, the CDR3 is TGTGCCAGCAGTGGTGGAGGGGCCAACTATGGCTACACCTTC. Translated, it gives CASSGGGANYGYTF.

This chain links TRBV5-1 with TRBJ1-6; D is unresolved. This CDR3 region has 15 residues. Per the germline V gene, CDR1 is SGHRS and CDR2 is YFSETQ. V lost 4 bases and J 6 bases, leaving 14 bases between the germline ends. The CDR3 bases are TGCGCCAGCAGCCTTTCCCAGGTCCCTAATTCACCCCTCCACTTT. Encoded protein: CASSLSQVPNSPLHF.

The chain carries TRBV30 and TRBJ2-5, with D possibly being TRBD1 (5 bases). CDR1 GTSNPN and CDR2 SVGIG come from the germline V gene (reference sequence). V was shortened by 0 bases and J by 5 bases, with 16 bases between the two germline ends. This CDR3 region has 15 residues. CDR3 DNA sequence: TGTGCCTGGAGTGTCGGTAGGACATCTAGGGAGACCCAGTACTTC. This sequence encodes CAWSVGRTSRETQYF.

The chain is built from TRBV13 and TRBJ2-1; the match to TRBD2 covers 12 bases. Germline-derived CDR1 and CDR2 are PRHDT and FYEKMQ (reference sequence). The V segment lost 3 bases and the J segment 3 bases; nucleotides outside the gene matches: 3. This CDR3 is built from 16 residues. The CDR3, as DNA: TGTGCCAGCAGCTTGTCTAGCGGGGGGGACTACAATGAGCAGTTCTTC. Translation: CASSLSSGGDYNEQFF.

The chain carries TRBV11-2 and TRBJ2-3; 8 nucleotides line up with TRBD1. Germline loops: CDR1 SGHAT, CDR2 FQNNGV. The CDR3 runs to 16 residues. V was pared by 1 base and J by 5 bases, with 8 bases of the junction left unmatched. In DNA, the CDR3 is TGTGCCAGCAGCTTAGGGCCTGGACAGGGATTAGATACGCAGTATTTT. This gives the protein CASSLGPGQGLDTQYF.

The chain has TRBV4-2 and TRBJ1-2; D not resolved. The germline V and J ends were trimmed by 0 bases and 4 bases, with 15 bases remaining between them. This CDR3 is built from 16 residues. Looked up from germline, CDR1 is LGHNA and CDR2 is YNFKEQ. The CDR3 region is CASSQDAVGAIYGYTF. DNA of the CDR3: TGTGCCAGCAGCCAAGATGCAGTCGGAGCCATCTATGGCTACACCTTC.

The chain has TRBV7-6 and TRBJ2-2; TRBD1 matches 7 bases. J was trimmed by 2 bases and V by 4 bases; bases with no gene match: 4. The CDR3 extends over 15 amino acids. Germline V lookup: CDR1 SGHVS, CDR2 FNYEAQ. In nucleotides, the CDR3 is TGTGCCAGCAGCTCAGGGGGTTTTAACACCGGGGAGCTGTTTTTT. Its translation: CASSSGGFNTGELFF.

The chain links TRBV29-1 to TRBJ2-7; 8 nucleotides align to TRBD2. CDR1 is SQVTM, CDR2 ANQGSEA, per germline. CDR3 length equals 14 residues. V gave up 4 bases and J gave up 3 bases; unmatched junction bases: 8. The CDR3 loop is CSVGVGGVNYEQYF. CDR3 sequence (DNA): TGCAGCGTTGGTGTCGGGGGGGTAAACTACGAGCAGTACTTC.

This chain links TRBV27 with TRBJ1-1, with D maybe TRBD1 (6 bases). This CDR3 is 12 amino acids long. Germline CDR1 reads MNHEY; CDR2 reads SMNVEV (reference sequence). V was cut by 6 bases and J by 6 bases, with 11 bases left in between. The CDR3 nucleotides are TGTGCCAGCAGCTATACAGGGTCTGAAGCTTTCTTT. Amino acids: CASSYTGSEAFF.

CDR3 nucleotide sequence: TGCGCCAGCAGCCAAGGGGACAGGATGACCTACGAGCAGTACTTC. Its translation: CASSQGDRMTYEQYF. The chain carries TRBV4-1 and TRBJ2-7; TRBD1 agrees at 8 bases. The V segment lost 1 base and the J segment 2 bases; nucleotides outside the gene matches: 4. This CDR3 spans 15 amino acids. In germline, CDR1 is MGHRA, CDR2 YSYEKL.

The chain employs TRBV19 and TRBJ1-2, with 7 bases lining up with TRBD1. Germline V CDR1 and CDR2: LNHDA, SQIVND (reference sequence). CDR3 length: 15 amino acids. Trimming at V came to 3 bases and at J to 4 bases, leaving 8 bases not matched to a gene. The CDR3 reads CASSIGTGAFYGYTF. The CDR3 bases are TGTGCCAGTAGTATTGGAACAGGGGCCTTCTATGGCTACACCTTC.

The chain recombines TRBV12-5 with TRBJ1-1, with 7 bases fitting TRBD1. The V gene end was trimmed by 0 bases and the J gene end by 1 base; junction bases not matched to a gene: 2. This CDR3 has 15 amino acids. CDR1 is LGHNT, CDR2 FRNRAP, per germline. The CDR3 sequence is CASGLVGQQNTEAFF. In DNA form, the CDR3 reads TGTGCTAGTGGTTTGGTGGGACAGCAGAACACTGAAGCTTTCTTT.

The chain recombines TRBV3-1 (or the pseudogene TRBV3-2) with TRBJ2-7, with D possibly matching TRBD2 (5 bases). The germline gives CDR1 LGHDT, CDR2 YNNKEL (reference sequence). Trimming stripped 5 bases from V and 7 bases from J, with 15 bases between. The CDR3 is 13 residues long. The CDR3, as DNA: TGTGCCAGCAGCGAAGGTAGGACGGGGGAGCAGTACTTC. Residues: CASSEGRTGEQYF.

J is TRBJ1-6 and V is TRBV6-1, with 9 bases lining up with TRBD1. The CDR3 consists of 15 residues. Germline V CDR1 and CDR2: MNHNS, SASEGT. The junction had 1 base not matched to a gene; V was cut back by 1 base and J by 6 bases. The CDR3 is CASSEGTGVNSPLHF. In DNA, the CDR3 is TGTGCCAGCAGTGAAGGGACAGGGGTTAATTCACCCCTCCACTTT.

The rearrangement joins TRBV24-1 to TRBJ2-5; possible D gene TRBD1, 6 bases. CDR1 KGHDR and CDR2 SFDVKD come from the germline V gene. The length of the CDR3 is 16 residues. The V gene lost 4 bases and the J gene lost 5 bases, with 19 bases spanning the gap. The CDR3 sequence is CATSDNDGLRGETQYF. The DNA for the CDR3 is TGTGCCACCAGTGACAATGACGGGTTAAGGGGGGAGACCCAGTACTTC.

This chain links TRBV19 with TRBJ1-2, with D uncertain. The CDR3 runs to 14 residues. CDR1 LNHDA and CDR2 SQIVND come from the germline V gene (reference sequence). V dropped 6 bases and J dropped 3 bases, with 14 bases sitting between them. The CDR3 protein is CASSSGATHYGYTF. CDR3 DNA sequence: TGTGCCAGTAGCTCTGGAGCTACTCACTATGGCTACACCTTC.

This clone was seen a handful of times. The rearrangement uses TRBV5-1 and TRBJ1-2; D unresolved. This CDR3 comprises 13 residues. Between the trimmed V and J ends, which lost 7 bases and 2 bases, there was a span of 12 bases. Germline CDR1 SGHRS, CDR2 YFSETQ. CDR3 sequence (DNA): TGCGCCAGCTCCCCGGTGAGGAACTATGGCTACACCTTC. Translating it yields CASSPVRNYGYTF.

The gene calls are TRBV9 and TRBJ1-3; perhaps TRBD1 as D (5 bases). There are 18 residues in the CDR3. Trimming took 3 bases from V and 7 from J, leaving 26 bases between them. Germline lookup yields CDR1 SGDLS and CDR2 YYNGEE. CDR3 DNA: TGTGCCAGCAGCGGTAGTGGGGGGTACGGGTCCCAATTGAACACCATATATTTT. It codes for CASSGSGGYGSQLNTIYF.

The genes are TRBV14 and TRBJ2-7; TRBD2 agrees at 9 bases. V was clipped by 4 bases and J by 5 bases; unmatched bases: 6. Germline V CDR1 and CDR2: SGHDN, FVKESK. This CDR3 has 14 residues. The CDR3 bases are TGTGCCAGCAGCCCCCGACTAGCGGCCCACGAGCAGTACTTC. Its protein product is CASSPRLAAHEQYF.

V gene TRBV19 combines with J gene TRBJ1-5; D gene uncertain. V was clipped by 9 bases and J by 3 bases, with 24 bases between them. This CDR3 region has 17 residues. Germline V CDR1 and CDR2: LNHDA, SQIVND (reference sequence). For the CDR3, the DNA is TGTGCCAGCGCTGCCCTCAGGCGCCGGCTACACAATCAGCCCCAGCATTTT. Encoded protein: CASAALRRRLHNQPQHF.

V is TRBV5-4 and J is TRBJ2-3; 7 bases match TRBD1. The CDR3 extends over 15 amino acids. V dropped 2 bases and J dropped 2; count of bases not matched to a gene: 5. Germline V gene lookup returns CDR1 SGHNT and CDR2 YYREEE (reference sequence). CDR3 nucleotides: TGTGCCAGCAGCTTATTTAGGGGGCCCACAGATACGCAGTATTTT. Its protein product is CASSLFRGPTDTQYF.

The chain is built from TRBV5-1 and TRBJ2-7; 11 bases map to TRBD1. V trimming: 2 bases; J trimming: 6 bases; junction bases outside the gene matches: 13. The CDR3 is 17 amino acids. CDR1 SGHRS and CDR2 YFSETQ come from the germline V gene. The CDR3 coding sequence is TGCGCCAGCAGCTTAGGTAGCAGGGACAGGGGGTTAGGCGAGCAGTACTTC. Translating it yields CASSLGSRDRGLGEQYF.

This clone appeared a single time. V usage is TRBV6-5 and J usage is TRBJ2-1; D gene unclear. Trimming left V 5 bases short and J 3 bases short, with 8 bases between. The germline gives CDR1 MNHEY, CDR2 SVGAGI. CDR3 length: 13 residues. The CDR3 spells CASSPTFYNEQFF. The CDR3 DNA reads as TGTGCCAGCAGTCCGACATTCTACAATGAGCAGTTCTTC.

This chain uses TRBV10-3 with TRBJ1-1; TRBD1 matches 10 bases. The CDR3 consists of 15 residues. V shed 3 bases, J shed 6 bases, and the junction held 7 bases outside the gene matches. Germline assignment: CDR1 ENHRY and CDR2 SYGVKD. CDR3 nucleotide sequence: TGTGCCATCAGTGAATCCGACAGGGGGCAACCTGAAGCTTTCTTT. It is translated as CAISESDRGQPEAFF.

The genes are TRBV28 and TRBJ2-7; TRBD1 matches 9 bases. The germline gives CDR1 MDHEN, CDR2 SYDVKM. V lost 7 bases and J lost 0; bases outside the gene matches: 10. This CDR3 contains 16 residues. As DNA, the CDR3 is TGTGCCAGCACTACTAGACAGGGGGGAAGCTCCTACGAGCAGTACTTC. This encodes CASTTRQGGSSYEQYF.

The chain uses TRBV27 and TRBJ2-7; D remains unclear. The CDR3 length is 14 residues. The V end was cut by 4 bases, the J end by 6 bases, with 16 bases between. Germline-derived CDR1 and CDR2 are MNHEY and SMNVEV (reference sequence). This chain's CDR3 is CASSSTNTGPEQYF. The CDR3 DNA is TGTGCCAGCAGTTCCACTAACACCGGTCCCGAGCAGTACTTC.

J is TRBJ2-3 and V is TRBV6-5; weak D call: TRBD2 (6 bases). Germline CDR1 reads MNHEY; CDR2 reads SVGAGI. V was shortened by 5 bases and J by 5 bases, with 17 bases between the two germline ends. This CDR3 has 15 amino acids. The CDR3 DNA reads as TGTGCCAGCAGTCTGCGACCTAGCGCGGAAGATACGCAGTATTTT. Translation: CASSLRPSAEDTQYF.

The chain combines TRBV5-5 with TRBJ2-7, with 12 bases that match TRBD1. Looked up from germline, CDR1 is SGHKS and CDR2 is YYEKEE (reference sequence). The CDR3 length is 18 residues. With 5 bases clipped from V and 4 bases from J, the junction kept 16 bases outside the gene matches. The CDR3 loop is CASRIGTGGSANSYEQYF. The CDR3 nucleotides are TGTGCCAGCAGGATTGGGACAGGGGGCTCAGCTAATTCTTACGAGCAGTACTTC.

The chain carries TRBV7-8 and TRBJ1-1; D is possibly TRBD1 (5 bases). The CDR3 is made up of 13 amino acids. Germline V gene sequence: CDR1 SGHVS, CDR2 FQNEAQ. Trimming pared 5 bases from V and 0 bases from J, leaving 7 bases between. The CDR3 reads CASSTQVNTEAFF. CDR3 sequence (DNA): TGTGCCAGCAGCACACAGGTGAACACTGAAGCTTTCTTT.

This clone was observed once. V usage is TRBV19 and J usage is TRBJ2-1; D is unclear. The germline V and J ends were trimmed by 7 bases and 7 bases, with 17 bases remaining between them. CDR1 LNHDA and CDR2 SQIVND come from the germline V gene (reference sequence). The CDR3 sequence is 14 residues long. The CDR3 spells CASTDKTPGNEQFF. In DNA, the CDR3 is TGTGCCAGTACCGACAAAACGCCTGGAAATGAGCAGTTCTTC.